This entry lists 8 T cell receptor beta chains sequenced from one sample in a study of CD8+CD57+ T cells in acquired aplastic anemia. The use of genomic DNA as template underpinned the TCR beta VDJ and CDR3 profiling. TCRdb called the reads again in MiXCR, with one record for every CDR3 protein. The sample has about 220,000 distinct CDR3 sequences; about 37% are singletons. Sequenced: sorted CD4+, CD8+, or CD8+CD57+ T cells (not recorded which) from PBMCs. Receptor source: a human donor in good health, serving as a control.

This clonotype has ten or more counts. The chain couples TRBV19 to TRBJ2-7, with D perhaps matching TRBD1 (5 bases). There are 15 residues in the CDR3. Germline V gene sequence: CDR1 LNHDA, CDR2 SQIVND (reference sequence). Trimming took 3 bases from V and 6 from J, leaving 18 bases between them. The CDR3 region has the DNA TGTGCCAGTAGTATGGAATACCTGGCCCAGGGCGAGCAGTACTTC. Protein: CASSMEYLAQGEQYF.

Concerning this clonotype: This may be a read error, as it is one base from a much larger clone. CDR3 sequence (DNA): TGCAGTGCTAGAGGTGGGGCGCGTCTGAACACTGAAGCTCTCTTT. It is translated as CSARGGARLNTEALF. The rearrangement joins TRBV20-1 to TRBJ1-1, with D perhaps matching TRBD1 (5 bases). CDR1 DFQATT and CDR2 SNEGSKA come from the germline V gene (reference sequence). This CDR3 region has 15 residues.

This rearrangement joins TRBV15 to TRBJ1-2, with 7 bases identical to TRBD1. The J segment lost 6 bases and the V segment lost 5 bases, leaving 9 bases of the junction unmatched. CDR3 length: 14 amino acids. Germline assignment: CDR1 LNHNV and CDR2 YYDKDF (reference sequence). CDR3 in DNA: TGTGCCACCAGCGGTCAGACAGGGTACGATGGCTACACCTTC. Its protein product is CATSGQTGYDGYTF.

Ten or more counts support this clonotype. A read error may produce the germline difference seen at one junction end. The rearrangement joins TRBV7-2 to TRBJ1-6; D gene unclear. The CDR3 covers 15 residues. Germline-derived CDR1 and CDR2 are SGHTA and FQGNSA. CDR3 DNA: TGTGTCAGCAGCCCTTTGGCTACAAGCCTTTCACCCCTCCACTTT. Its translation: CVSSPLATSLSPLHF.

This clonotype was observed a few times. This chain joins TRBV7-8 and TRBJ2-3; no firm D call. The V gene lost 5 bases and the J gene lost 4 bases, with 10 bases spanning the gap. Germline CDR1 SGHVS, CDR2 FQNEAQ. CDR3 length equals 13 residues. The CDR3 reads CASSLLASDTQYF. CDR3 sequence (DNA): TGTGCCAGCAGCCTCTTAGCATCAGATACGCAGTATTTT.

This clonotype came up a few times. This chain links TRBV5-1 with TRBJ1-3; no clear D. Germline CDR1 and CDR2: SGHRS and YFSETQ. V was clipped by 5 bases and J by 3 bases, with 9 bases between them. CDR3 length equals 13 residues. The CDR3 nucleotides read TGCGCCAGCAGTTGGTCAGATGGAAACACCATATATTTT. Translation: CASSWSDGNTIYF.

In this sample, this clonotype turned up many times. This sequence joins TRBV19 and TRBJ1-2; weak D call: TRBD1 (5 bases). Trimming pared 5 bases from V and 4 bases from J, leaving 11 bases between. Germline V lookup: CDR1 LNHDA, CDR2 SQIVND (reference sequence). CDR3 size: 13 residues. CDR3 region: CASSPGGTYGYTF. The CDR3 DNA sequence: TGTGCCAGTAGTCCCGGCGGGACCTATGGCTACACCTTC.

This clonotype showed up many times. This sequence joins TRBV10-1 and TRBJ2-3; 7 nucleotides match TRBD2. V shed 3 bases and J 0 bases; nucleotides not matched to a gene: 3. The CDR3 is 15 residues long. Germline V gives CDR1 WNHNN, CDR2 SYGVQD (reference sequence). The CDR3 DNA sequence: TGCGCCAGCAGTGATCAAGCGGGGAGCACAGATACGCAGTATTTT. Encoded protein: CASSDQAGSTDTQYF.